A single sample gave rise to the 22 T cell receptor beta chains below, sequenced in a study of patients and donors after allogeneic stem cell transplantation. Using its own MiXCR run on the RT-PCR reads, TCRdb lists one record per CDR3 protein. The profile shows about 96,000 distinct CDR3 sequences, about 44% of them singletons. The sequencing input was blood, either unsorted or a sorted T cell fraction (not recorded which). These receptors originate from a human donor who was either an allogeneic HSCT recipient or a stem cell or donor lymphocyte infusion donor (not recorded which). It is not recorded whose cells these are; they may come from a transplant donor.

This clonotype was seen a few times. The rearrangement links TRBV12-3 or TRBV12-4 to TRBJ1-3; maybe TRBD1 (5 bases). CDR3 length: 17 amino acids. V was trimmed by 4 bases and J by 0 bases, leaving 16 bases between them. This chain's CDR3 is CASSSPDRDLSGNTIYF. CDR3 coding DNA: TGTGCCAGCAGTTCTCCTGACCGGGACCTCTCTGGAAACACCATATATTTT.

This clonotype occurred a few times. The chain recombines TRBV20-1 with TRBJ2-7; D might be TRBD1 (5 bases). CDR3 size: 15 residues. Germline CDR1 reads DFQATT; CDR2 reads SNEGSKA (reference sequence). V lost 3 bases and J 0 bases, leaving 15 bases between the germline ends. CDR3 amino acids: CSASSPDSYSYEQYF. The CDR3 DNA sequence: TGCAGTGCTAGTTCCCCCGACAGCTACTCCTACGAGCAGTACTTC.

This clonotype was found a few times. CDR3 protein: CASSQALEAFF. DNA of the CDR3: TGTGCCAGCAGCCAAGCCCTGGAAGCTTTCTTT. The chain recombines TRBV4-2 with TRBJ1-1; D unclear. V lost 1 base and J lost 8, with 5 bases in between. Germline V gene lookup returns CDR1 LGHNA and CDR2 YNFKEQ. The CDR3 consists of 11 residues.

The J gene is TRBJ2-2, the V gene TRBV10-3; D possibly corresponds to TRBD1 (6 bases). The V and J ends lost 4 bases and 1 base respectively, with 10 bases between them. This CDR3 is 15 amino acids long. From germline, CDR1 is ENHRY and CDR2 SYGVKD. Written as DNA, the CDR3 is TGTGCCATCAGTGGGACAGAATTGAACACCGGGGAGCTGTTTTTT. Its translation is CAISGTELNTGELFF.

This rearrangement joins TRBV4-3 to TRBJ1-1; no reliable D call. The CDR3 covers 13 residues. V was pared by 4 bases and J by 1 base, with 7 bases between. Per the germline V gene, CDR1 is LGHNA and CDR2 is YSLEER. The chain's CDR3 is CASSLGKNTEAFF. CDR3 nucleotides: TGCGCCAGCAGCCTCGGTAAGAACACTGAAGCTTTCTTT.

A single count supports this clonotype. J is TRBJ2-7 and V is TRBV12-3 or TRBV12-4, with 13 nucleotides matching TRBD2. The CDR3 has 15 amino acids. V shed 5 bases and J 3 bases; nucleotides not matched to a gene: 4. The CDR3 bases are TGTGCCAGCAGTGCGGGACTAGCGGGGAACTACGAGCAGTACTTC. This sequence encodes CASSAGLAGNYEQYF.

The sample holds a few counts of this clonotype. The V gene is TRBV20-1, the J gene TRBJ1-3; D remains ambiguous. Germline V CDR1 and CDR2: DFQATT, SNEGSKA (reference sequence). V dropped 3 bases and J dropped 2 bases, with 8 bases sitting between them. The CDR3 spans 13 residues. The CDR3 DNA reads TGCAGTGCTAGCCCTGGGACTGGAAACACCATATATTTT. It codes for CSASPGTGNTIYF.

In DNA form, the CDR3 reads TGCAGCGTTGACGGGGAAGAGGATGGCTACACCTTC. As protein: CSVDGEEDGYTF. This chain joins TRBV29-1 and TRBJ1-2; D unclear. Germline V CDR1 and CDR2: SQVTM, ANQGSEA. Trimming took off 3 bases at V and 6 bases at J, with 11 bases between the two ends. This CDR3 comprises 12 residues.

As DNA, the CDR3 is TGCAGCGCCGGGGAGGATTGGAATGAAAAACTGTTTTTT. Amino acids: CSAGEDWNEKLFF. This chain connects TRBV29-1 to TRBJ1-4; D is uncertain. This CDR3 spans 13 amino acids. Trimming cost V 7 bases and J 5 bases, with 14 bases left between them. From germline, CDR1 is SQVTM and CDR2 ANQGSEA.

V is TRBV5-1 and J is TRBJ1-4; the match to TRBD1 covers 11 bases. Germline assignment: CDR1 SGHRS and CDR2 YFSETQ. The CDR3 is 16 residues long. Trimming took 4 bases from V and 8 from J; bases not matched to a gene: 10. Here the CDR3 DNA reads TGCGCCAGCAGCAGGACAGGGGGCGAGGTAAAAGAAAAACTGTTTTTT. Its protein product is CASSRTGGEVKEKLFF.

J is TRBJ2-1 and V is TRBV7-6, with TRBD2 matching 8 bases. J gave up 7 bases and V 1 base, and 12 bases lay outside the gene matches. Per germline, CDR1 SGHVS and CDR2 FNYEAQ. The CDR3 runs to 17 residues. The CDR3 is CASSLGSREGSGNEQFF. The CDR3, as DNA: TGTGCCAGCAGCTTAGGTAGCCGGGAGGGCTCCGGAAATGAGCAGTTCTTC.

The chain links TRBV6-5 to TRBJ1-5, with D possibly TRBD1 on 5 matching bases. The CDR3 loop spans 13 amino acids. V was pared by 6 bases and J by 4 bases, with 10 bases between. CDR1 is MNHEY, CDR2 SVGAGI, per germline. This CDR3 is CASRDSRNQPQHF. In DNA form, the CDR3 reads TGTGCCAGCAGAGACAGTAGGAATCAGCCCCAGCATTTT.

The genes are TRBV5-5 and TRBJ2-5, with TRBD1 matching over 8 bases. Per the germline V gene, CDR1 is SGHKS and CDR2 is YYEKEE (reference sequence). The length of the CDR3 is 15 residues. J was trimmed by 5 bases and V by 2 bases; bases with no gene match: 8. DNA for the CDR3: TGTGCCAGCAGCTTTCCGGGACAGGTGGTGGAGACCCAGTACTTC. It specifies CASSFPGQVVETQYF.

Comments on this clonotype: An end of the junction differs from the germline gene, which may be a read error. V gene TRBV6-5 combines with J gene TRBJ1-1; D is uncertain. The CDR3 totals 11 residues. CDR1 and CDR2 from the germline V gene are MNHEY and SVGAGI. The CDR3 protein is CASSYLTQAFF. The CDR3 DNA sequence: TGTGCCAGCAGTTACCTCACTCAAGCTTTCTTT.

The V gene is TRBV29-1, the J gene TRBJ1-2; D unresolved. The CDR3 spans 11 residues. Between the trimmed V and J ends, which lost 7 bases and 3 bases, there was a span of 9 bases. CDR1 SQVTM and CDR2 ANQGSEA come from the germline V gene. CDR3: CSAEEDYGYTF. The CDR3 DNA reads as TGCAGCGCCGAAGAGGACTATGGCTACACCTTC.

This clonotype was recorded a few times. The rearrangement joins TRBV12-3 or TRBV12-4 to TRBJ1-3; no clear D. The CDR3 totals 13 residues. V dropped 3 bases and J dropped 7 bases, with 10 bases sitting between them. This CDR3 is CASSFSGWNTIYF. In DNA, the CDR3 is TGTGCCAGCAGTTTCTCAGGATGGAACACCATATATTTT.

This clonotype showed up just a few times. V and J are TRBV27 and TRBJ1-1, with a weak D call TRBD1 (5 bases). The V gene's germline CDR1 is MNHEY and CDR2 SMNVEV (reference sequence). V dropped 4 bases and J dropped 5 bases, with 14 bases sitting between them. The CDR3 consists of 14 residues. CDR3 sequence reads: CASSSGLSGTEAFF. CDR3 in DNA: TGTGCCAGCAGTTCGGGACTCTCAGGGACTGAAGCTTTCTTT.

Concerning this clonotype: A read error may produce the germline difference seen at one junction end. CDR3 bases: TGTGCCAGCGGCCAGGGTTCGGTCTGGGTTAGGAATAATTCACCCCTCCACTTT. Its translation is CASGQGSVWVRNNSPLHF. The chain couples TRBV3-1 to TRBJ1-6; D is possibly TRBD1 (5 bases). Germline loops: CDR1 LGHDT, CDR2 YNNKEL (reference sequence). CDR3 length equals 18 residues.

The chain employs TRBV7-2 and TRBJ1-2; tentatively, D is TRBD1 (5 bases). The CDR3 consists of 14 residues. Looked up from germline, CDR1 is SGHTA and CDR2 is FQGNSA. V was cut by 3 bases and J by 0 bases, with 8 bases left in between. CDR3 coding DNA: TGTGCCAGCAGCTTCGGACAAACTAACTATGGCTACACCTTC. Translated, it gives CASSFGQTNYGYTF.

This clonotype appeared many times. The J gene is TRBJ1-1, the V gene TRBV19; a weak D match, TRBD1 (6 bases). Trimming removed 4 bases from V and 1 base from J, with 10 bases in between. Germline CDR1 reads LNHDA; CDR2 reads SQIVND (reference sequence). The CDR3 has 14 residues. CDR3 sequence (DNA): TGTGCCAGTAGTAGCGGACAGAGGAACACTGAAGCTTTCTTT. This translates into CASSSGQRNTEAFF. The complete variable domain, with remaining parts taken from reference TRBV19 and TRBJ1-1, reads DGGITQSPKYLFRKEGQNVTLSCEQNLNHDAMYWYRQDPGQGLRLIYYSQIVNDFQKGDIAEGYSVSREKKESFPLTVTSAQKNPTAFYLCASSSGQRNTEAFFGQGTRLTVV.

This chain links TRBV12-3 or TRBV12-4 with TRBJ1-2; TRBD1 matches 7 bases. This CDR3 comprises 13 residues. V trimming: 7 bases; J trimming: 6 bases; junction bases outside the gene matches: 8. In DNA form, the CDR3 reads TGTGCCAGCACCCTGTGGGACAGCGATGGCTACACCTTC. As protein: CASTLWDSDGYTF.

The gene calls are TRBV7-2 and TRBJ1-3; 9 positions match TRBD1. Germline lookup yields CDR1 SGHTA and CDR2 FQGNSA. This CDR3 is 15 amino acids long. Trimming cost V 4 bases and J 4 bases; bases outside gene matches: 5. The CDR3 loop is CASSWGQGIGNTIYF. The CDR3 region has the DNA TGTGCCAGCAGCTGGGGACAGGGCATCGGAAACACCATATATTTT.